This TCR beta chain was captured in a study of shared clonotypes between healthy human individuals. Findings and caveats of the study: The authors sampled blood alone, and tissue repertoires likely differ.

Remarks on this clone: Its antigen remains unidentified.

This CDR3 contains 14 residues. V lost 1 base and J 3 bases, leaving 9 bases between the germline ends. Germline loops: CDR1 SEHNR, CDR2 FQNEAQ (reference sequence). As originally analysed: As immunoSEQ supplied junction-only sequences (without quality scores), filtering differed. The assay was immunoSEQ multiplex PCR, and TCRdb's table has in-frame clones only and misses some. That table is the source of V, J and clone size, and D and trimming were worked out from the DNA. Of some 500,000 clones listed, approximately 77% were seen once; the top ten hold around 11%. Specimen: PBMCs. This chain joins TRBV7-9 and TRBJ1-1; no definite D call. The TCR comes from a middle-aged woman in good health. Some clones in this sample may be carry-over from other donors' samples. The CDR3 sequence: CASSLGGQDTEAFF. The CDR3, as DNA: TGTGCCAGCAGCTTAGGGGGTCAGGACACTGAAGCTTTCTTT.